This entry lists 17 T cell receptor beta chains sequenced from one sample in a study of T cell responses to AZD1222 COVID-19 vaccine (dated by TCRdb to the early 2020s). Libraries were made using the immunoSEQ multiplex PCR assay. This immuneACCESS table, as held by TCRdb, lists in-frame sequences with V and J called but not all clones. Of the missing ones, under half trace to an unresolved V gene in checked studies; the others have no known cause. In this sample the table shows approximately 150,000 clones, approximately 90% of which occur a single time. The ten top clones hold roughly 4.7% of the sample. Taken with the paper, the label for time point translates to: baseline before first vaccination. Sample: peripheral blood, taken on day 0 of AZD1222 vaccination. All receptors derive from an adult in good health.

This clone was detected once. J is TRBJ2-2 and V is TRBV6-4; the D is unclear. The germline V gene encodes CDR1 MRHNA and CDR2 SNTAGT. This CDR3 is built from 13 residues. V lost 3 bases and J 6 bases, leaving 8 bases between the germline ends. CDR3 DNA: TGTGCCAGCAGTGAGTTCATATCCGGGGAGCTGTTTTTT. This codes for CASSEFISGELFF.

J is TRBJ2-1 and V is TRBV7-2; TRBD2 matches 8 bases. Germline assignment: CDR1 SGHTA and CDR2 FQGNSA. The CDR3 extends over 17 amino acids. V lost 3 bases, J lost 0 bases, and 7 bases stayed unmatched. CDR3 sequence reads: CASSFAGLADSYNEQFF. The CDR3 bases are TGTGCCAGCAGCTTCGCTGGACTAGCTGACTCCTACAATGAGCAGTTCTTC.

This clone came up once. The V and J genes are TRBV5-5 and TRBJ1-1; maybe TRBD1 (5 bases). CDR1 and CDR2 from the germline V gene are SGHKS and YYEKEE (reference sequence). The V end lost 4 bases, the J end lost 1 base, and 14 bases lay between the germline ends. CDR3 length: 15 amino acids. Written as DNA, the CDR3 is TGTGCCAGCAGCGGAGACGGACATCGGAACACTGAAGCTTTCTTT. As protein: CASSGDGHRNTEAFF.

The V call is TRBV7-3, the J call TRBJ2-3; 10 bases agree with TRBD2. Germline CDR1 is SGHTA and CDR2 is FQGTGA. CDR3 length equals 14 residues. V trimming: 2 bases; J trimming: 8 bases; junction bases outside the gene matches: 4. The CDR3 coding sequence is TGTGCCAGCAGCTTACAAGCGGGAGGGCGTACGCAGTATTTT. Protein sequence: CASSLQAGGRTQYF. Variable domain in full (rest from reference TRBV7-3 and TRBJ2-3): GAGVSQTPSNKVTEKGKYVELRCDPISGHTALYWYRQSLGQGPEFLIYFQGTGAADDSGLPNDRFFAVRPEGSVSTLKIQRTERGDSAVYLCASSLQAGGRTQYFGPGTRLTVL.

This chain connects TRBV5-6 to TRBJ1-2; no clear D gene. The germline V gene encodes CDR1 SGHDT and CDR2 YYEEEE. The CDR3 length is 13 residues. V lost 4 bases, J lost 4 bases, and 11 bases lay in between. The CDR3 region has the DNA TGTGCCAGCAGCGGACTCGTGATCTATGGCTACACCTTC. This codes for CASSGLVIYGYTF.

The chain employs TRBV19 and TRBJ2-7; TRBD2 aligns across 7 bases. From germline, CDR1 is LNHDA and CDR2 SQIVND (reference sequence). This CDR3 comprises 14 residues. Trimming cost V 7 bases and J 5 bases; bases outside gene matches: 11. The CDR3 reads CASTLGGRSNEQYF. CDR3 nucleotides: TGTGCCAGTACCCTCGGGGGGAGGTCCAACGAGCAGTACTTC. The full variable domain, in which reference TRBV19 and TRBJ2-7 provide the parts outside the CDR3, is DGGITQSPKYLFRKEGQNVTLSCEQNLNHDAMYWYRQDPGQGLRLIYYSQIVNDFQKGDIAEGYSVSREKKESFPLTVTSAQKNPTAFYLCASTLGGRSNEQYFGPGTRLTVT.

The V gene is TRBV4-1, the J gene TRBJ1-2; D gene ambiguous. Trimming removed 2 bases at V and 0 bases at J, with 7 bases between. In germline, CDR1 is MGHRA, CDR2 YSYEKL. The CDR3 consists of 14 residues. The CDR3 reads CASSQSQTNYGYTF. The CDR3 bases are TGCGCCAGCAGCCAATCCCAGACTAACTATGGCTACACCTTC.

V is TRBV10-2 and J is TRBJ2-1; 9 bases line up with TRBD2. The CDR3 is made up of 16 amino acids. Losses at the gene ends were 0 bases for V and 9 bases for J; bases not matched to a gene: 9. The V gene's germline CDR1 is WSHSY and CDR2 SAAADI. The CDR3 nucleotides read TGCGCCAGCAGTGAGTCTTCTGCGGGAGGGCTCGGTGAGCAGTTCTTC. This gives the protein CASSESSAGGLGEQFF.

This chain links TRBV5-6 with TRBJ2-3, with 7 positions matching TRBD1. The CDR3 totals 16 residues. J was trimmed by 0 bases and V by 3 bases; bases with no gene match: 7. The V gene's germline CDR1 is SGHDT and CDR2 YYEEEE. CDR3 residues: CASSYPRDSSTDTQYF. The CDR3 nucleotides are TGTGCCAGCAGCTACCCCCGGGACAGCAGCACAGATACGCAGTATTTT. The entire variable domain, with the rest obtained from reference TRBV5-6 and TRBJ2-3, is as follows: DAGVTQSPTHLIKTRGQQVTLRCSPKSGHDTVSWYQQALGQGPQFIFQYYEEEERQRGNFPDRFSGHQFPNYSSELNVNALLLGDSALYLCASSYPRDSSTDTQYFGPGTRLTVL.

The chain carries TRBV4-2 and TRBJ2-1; TRBD2 is a possible D gene (6 bases). The CDR3 length is 12 residues. CDR1 and CDR2 (germline): LGHNA, YNFKEQ. V was clipped by 5 bases and J by 12 bases, with 14 bases between them. The CDR3 bases are TGTGCCAGCAGCTCCCCTAGCGTCGGGCAGTTCTTC. Protein product: CASSSPSVGQFF.

The chain uses TRBV4-1 and TRBJ2-3; D possibly corresponds to TRBD2 (5 bases). V lost 2 bases and J 2 bases, leaving 14 bases between the germline ends. The CDR3 contains 16 residues. Germline CDR1 MGHRA, CDR2 YSYEKL. Here the CDR3 reads CASSQYKRFYTDTQYF. CDR3 nucleotides: TGCGCCAGCAGCCAATACAAGCGGTTCTACACAGATACGCAGTATTTT.

This chain uses TRBV19 with TRBJ2-1; TRBD2 agrees at 10 bases. Trimming removed 8 bases from V and 1 base from J; junction bases left unmatched: 8. Germline V gives CDR1 LNHDA, CDR2 SQIVND (reference sequence). The CDR3 loop spans 16 amino acids. DNA of the CDR3: TGTGCCAGTCAAATGCCGGGACTAGCGTCCTACAATGAGCAGTTCTTC. Translating it yields CASQMPGLASYNEQFF.

The V and J genes are TRBV7-2 and TRBJ2-3; TRBD2 matches at 12 bases. Germline CDR1 and CDR2: SGHTA and FQGNSA. After removal of 5 bases from V and 5 bases from J, the junction contained 2 bases not matched to a gene. CDR3 length: 14 residues. Written as DNA, the CDR3 is TGTGCCAGCAGCGTGACTAGCGGGAGAGATACGCAGTATTTT. Translating gives CASSVTSGRDTQYF.

The CDR3 spells CASSAPGRDAEAFF. CDR3 bases: TGTGCCAGCAGCGCGCCGGGACGGGACGCTGAAGCTTTCTTT. V usage is TRBV5-6 and J usage is TRBJ1-1; TRBD1 might be the D (5 bases). The V gene's germline CDR1 is SGHDT and CDR2 YYEEEE. V lost 4 bases and J lost 6, with 16 bases in between. The CDR3 runs 14 residues. The entire variable domain, with the rest obtained from reference TRBV5-6 and TRBJ1-1, is as follows: DAGVTQSPTHLIKTRGQQVTLRCSPKSGHDTVSWYQQALGQGPQFIFQYYEEEERQRGNFPDRFSGHQFPNYSSELNVNALLLGDSALYLCASSAPGRDAEAFFGQGTRLTVV.

The rearrangement joins TRBV11-3 to TRBJ1-5; no clear D. Germline V CDR1 and CDR2: SGHNT, YENEEA. The V and J ends lost 0 bases and 0 bases respectively, with 6 bases between them. The CDR3 spans 15 residues. The CDR3, as DNA: TGTGCCAGCAGCTTAGAAAGGCATAGCAATCAGCCCCAGCATTTT. Translation gives CASSLERHSNQPQHF.

The chain links TRBV5-1 to TRBJ2-6; 7 bases align to TRBD1. J was trimmed by 0 bases and V by 4 bases; bases with no gene match: 4. The CDR3 contains 16 residues. Germline loops: CDR1 SGHRS, CDR2 YFSETQ. The CDR3 coding sequence is TGCGCCAGCAGCGTCGGGACAGCCTCTGGGGCCAACGTCCTGACTTTC. Translating it yields CASSVGTASGANVLTF.

This chain uses TRBV10-2 with TRBJ1-1, with D uncertain. The CDR3 has 13 amino acids. V lost 7 bases and J lost 2, with 11 bases in between. Germline-derived CDR1 and CDR2 are WSHSY and SAAADI. CDR3 residues: CASTWTRNTEAFF. In DNA, the CDR3 is TGCGCCAGCACCTGGACGAGAAACACTGAAGCTTTCTTT.